The clone carrying this T cell receptor (beta chain) was counted a few times. CDR1 is SGHTA and CDR2 is FQGNSA in the germline V gene. Trimming pared 2 bases from V and 4 bases from J, leaving 8 bases between. CDR3 length equals 13 residues. This entry comes from a study of early T cells in non-severe SARS-CoV-2 infection. Unique molecular identifiers (one per individual cDNA molecule) were attached. Each CDR3 protein is one row after TCRdb ran MiXCR on the 5' RACE reads. The sample yields tens of thousands of distinct CDR3 sequences, 12% to 15% seen once. This sequence was found in an adult who was a healthcare worker with PCR-confirmed SARS-CoV-2 infection or an uninfected control (not recorded which). V usage is TRBV7-2 and J usage is TRBJ1-2, with D possibly TRBD1 on 6 matching bases. Source material: whole blood. The chain's CDR3 is CASSLLGGYGYTF. The CDR3 DNA is TGTGCCAGCAGCTTATTAGGGGGCTATGGCTACACCTTC.